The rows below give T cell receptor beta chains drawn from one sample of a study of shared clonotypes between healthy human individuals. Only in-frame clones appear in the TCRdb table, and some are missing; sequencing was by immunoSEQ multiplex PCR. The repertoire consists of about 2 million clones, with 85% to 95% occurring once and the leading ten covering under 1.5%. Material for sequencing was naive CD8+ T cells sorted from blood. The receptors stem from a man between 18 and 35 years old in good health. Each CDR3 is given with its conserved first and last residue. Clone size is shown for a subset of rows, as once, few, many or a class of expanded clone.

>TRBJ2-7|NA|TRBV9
CASSPRPISYEQYF
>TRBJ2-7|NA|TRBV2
CASSGGVGTHEQYF
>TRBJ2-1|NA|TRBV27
CASSSAGAVYNEQFF
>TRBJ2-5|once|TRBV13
CASSFGLVETQYF
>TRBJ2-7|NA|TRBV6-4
CASRERTGAAEGFDEQYF
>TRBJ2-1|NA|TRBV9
CASRDGTSGDNEQFF
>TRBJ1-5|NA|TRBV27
CASSLSGDSNQPQHF
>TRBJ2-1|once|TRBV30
CAWSPGTSRNEQFF
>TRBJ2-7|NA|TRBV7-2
CASSLDGGTSSYEQYF
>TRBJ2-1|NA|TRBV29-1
CSVEGLALSSYNEQFF
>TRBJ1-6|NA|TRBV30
CAWTEVGWPSPLHF
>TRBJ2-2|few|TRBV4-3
CASSPGTGSGELFF
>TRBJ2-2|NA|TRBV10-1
CASSEGDEFSFGELFF
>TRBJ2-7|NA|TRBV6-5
CASSYAGDSSYEQYF
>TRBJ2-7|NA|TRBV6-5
CASSYSSGEKQYF
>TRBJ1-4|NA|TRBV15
CATSRGTGHREKLFF
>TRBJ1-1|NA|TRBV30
CAWSVSGDTEAFF
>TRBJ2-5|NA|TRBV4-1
CASSPGPGGETQYF
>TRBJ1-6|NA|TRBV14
CASSQLTGGNSPLHF
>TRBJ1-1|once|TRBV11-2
CASSLGVGNTEAFF
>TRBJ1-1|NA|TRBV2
CASSEFQPAFF
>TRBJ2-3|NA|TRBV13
CASSPGAPKTDTQYF
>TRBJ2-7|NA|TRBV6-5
CASSYSGDSSYEQYF
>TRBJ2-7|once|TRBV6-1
CASSPLTDSYEQYF
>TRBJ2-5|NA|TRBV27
CASSQGARETQYF
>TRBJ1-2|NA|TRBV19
CASSIGATLYGYTF
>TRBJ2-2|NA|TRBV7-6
CASSVDKNTGELFF
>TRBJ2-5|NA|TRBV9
CASSPGDYGQETQYF
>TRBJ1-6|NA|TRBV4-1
CASSQDRGGTSPLHF
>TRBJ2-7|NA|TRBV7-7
CASSHGPYLEQYF
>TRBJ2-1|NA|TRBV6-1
CASSEGTPWEQFF
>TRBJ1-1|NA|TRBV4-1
CASSRTTEAFF
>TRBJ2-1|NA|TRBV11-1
CASSPGLEYNEQFF
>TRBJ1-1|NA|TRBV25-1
CASSLGRATEAFF
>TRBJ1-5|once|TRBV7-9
CASSREPPRGTNQPQHF
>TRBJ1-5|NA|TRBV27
CASSLWVNQPQHF
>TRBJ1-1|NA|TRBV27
CASSPGLNTEAFF